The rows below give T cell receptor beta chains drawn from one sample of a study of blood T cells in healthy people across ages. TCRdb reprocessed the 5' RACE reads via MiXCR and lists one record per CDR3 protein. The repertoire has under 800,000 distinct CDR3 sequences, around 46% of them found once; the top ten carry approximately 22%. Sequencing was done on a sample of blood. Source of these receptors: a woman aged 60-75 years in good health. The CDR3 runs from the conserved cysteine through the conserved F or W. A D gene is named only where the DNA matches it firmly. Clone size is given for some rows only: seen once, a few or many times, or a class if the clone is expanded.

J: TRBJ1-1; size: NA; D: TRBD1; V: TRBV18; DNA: TGTGCCAGCCGGGGGGCAGGGGGCGTTACGAACACTGAAGCTTTCTTT; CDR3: CASRGAGGVTNTEAFF
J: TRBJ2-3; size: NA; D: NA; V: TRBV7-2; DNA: TGTGCCAGCAGCTTAGGATTTCTGGATACGCAGTATTTT; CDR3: CASSLGFLDTQYF
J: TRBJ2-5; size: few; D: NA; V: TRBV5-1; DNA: TGCGCCAGCAGCTTATCAGCCACCTCCAGAGAGACCCAGTACTTC; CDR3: CASSLSATSRETQYF
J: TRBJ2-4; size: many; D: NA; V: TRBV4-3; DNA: TGCGCCAGCAGCCAAGAAAGCGGGCAAAACATTCAGTACTTC; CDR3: CASSQESGQNIQYF
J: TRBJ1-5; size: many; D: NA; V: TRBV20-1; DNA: TGCAGTGCTCGAGGGACGGATAGCAATCAGCCCCAGCATTTT; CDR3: CSARGTDSNQPQHF
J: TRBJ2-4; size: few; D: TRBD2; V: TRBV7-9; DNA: TGTGCCAGCAGTGACGCCGGGACTAGCGGGTTGGAGCAGTACTTC; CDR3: CASSDAGTSGLEQYF
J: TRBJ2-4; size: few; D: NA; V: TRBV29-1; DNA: TGCAGCGTTGAAGATCAGGGGATGGCCAAAAACATTCAGTACTTC; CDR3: CSVEDQGMAKNIQYF
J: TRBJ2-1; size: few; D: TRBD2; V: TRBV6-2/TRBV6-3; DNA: TGTGCCAGCAGGCGCTCCGGGACTAGCGGGAGGGGTGAGCAGTTCTTC; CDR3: CASRRSGTSGRGEQFF
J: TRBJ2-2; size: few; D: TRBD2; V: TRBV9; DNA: TGTGCCAGCAGTGGGGGGGTCAGCACCGGGGAGCTGTTTTTT; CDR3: CASSGGVSTGELFF
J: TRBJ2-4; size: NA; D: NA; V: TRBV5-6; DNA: TGTGCCAGCATCCTAGGGGGAGGGCAAGCTTTATCGGCCAAAAACATTCAGTACTTC; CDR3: CASILGGGQALSAKNIQYF
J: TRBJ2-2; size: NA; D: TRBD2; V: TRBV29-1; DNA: TGCAGCGTTGGAAGGACTAGCGGAAACACCGGGGAGCTGTTTTTT; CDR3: CSVGRTSGNTGELFF
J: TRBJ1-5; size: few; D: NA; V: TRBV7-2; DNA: TGTGCCAGCAGCAAAGCGGGGGATCAGCCCCAGCATTTT; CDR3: CASSKAGDQPQHF
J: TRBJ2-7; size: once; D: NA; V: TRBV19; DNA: TGTGCCAGTAGTAGGGAACAGGCGCCCTACGAGCAGTACTTC; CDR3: CASSREQAPYEQYF
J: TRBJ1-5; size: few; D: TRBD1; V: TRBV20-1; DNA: TGCAGTGCTAGGGGGGACAGCTCTTTTCCCCAGCATTTT; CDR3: CSARGDSSFPQHF
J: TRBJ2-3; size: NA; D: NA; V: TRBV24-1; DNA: TGTGCCACCAGTGATTTGAGAGAAGATACGCAGTATTTT; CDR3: CATSDLREDTQYF
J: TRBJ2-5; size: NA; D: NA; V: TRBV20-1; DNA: TGCAGTGCTAGTTCAGGGCAAATTCTCAGTGAGCAGTACTTC; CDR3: CSASSGQILSEQYF
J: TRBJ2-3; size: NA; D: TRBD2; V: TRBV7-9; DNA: TGTGCCAGCAGCTTATTGCCTAGCGGGAGCGAAAATACGCAGTATTTT; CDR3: CASSLLPSGSENTQYF
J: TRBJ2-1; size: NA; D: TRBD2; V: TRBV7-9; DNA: TGTGCCAGCAGCTCAATAGGAGGGGGACTAGCGGGAAAAAATGAGCAGTTCTTC; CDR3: CASSSIGGGLAGKNEQFF
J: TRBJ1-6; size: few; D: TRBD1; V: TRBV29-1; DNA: TGCAGCGTTTCCCCCGGGACAGATAATTCACCCCTCCACTTT; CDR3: CSVSPGTDNSPLHF
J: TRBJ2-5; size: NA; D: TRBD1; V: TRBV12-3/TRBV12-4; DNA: TGTGCCAGCACCCCGGGGGGACAGGGGGAAGAGGCCCAGTACTTC; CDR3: CASTPGGQGEEAQYF
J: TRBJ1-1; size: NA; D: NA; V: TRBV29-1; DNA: TGCAGCGTCCAACACGGACAGCCCACTGAAGCTTTCTTT; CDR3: CSVQHGQPTEAFF
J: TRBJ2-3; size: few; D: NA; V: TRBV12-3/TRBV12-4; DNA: TGTGCCAGCAGTTTACAGGCGGCAAGCACAGATACGCAGTATTTT; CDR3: CASSLQAASTDTQYF
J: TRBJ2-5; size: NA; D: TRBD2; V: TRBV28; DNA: TGTGCCAGCAGGTCCGGGACTAGTCCGGAGACCCAGTACTTC; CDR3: CASRSGTSPETQYF
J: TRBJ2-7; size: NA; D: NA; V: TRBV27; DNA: TGTGCCAGCAGTTTTGTGGGGGCTCGGTACGAGCAGTACTTC; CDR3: CASSFVGARYEQYF
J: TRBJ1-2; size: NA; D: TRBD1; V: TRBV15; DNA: TGTGCCACCAGCAGAGCCACCGGAACAGGGGCCTATGGCTACACCTTC; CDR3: CATSRATGTGAYGYTF
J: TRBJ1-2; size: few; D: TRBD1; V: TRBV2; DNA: TGTGCCAGCAGCAGACAAGACAGGGGCAGCTATGGCTACACCTTC; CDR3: CASSRQDRGSYGYTF
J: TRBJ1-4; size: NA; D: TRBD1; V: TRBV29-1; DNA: TGCAGCGTTGACCAGACAGGGGTAGGAGAAAAACTGTTTTTT; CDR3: CSVDQTGVGEKLFF
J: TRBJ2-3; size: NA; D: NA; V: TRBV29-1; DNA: TGCAGCGGTCAGGGGGGGGCCACAGATACGCAGTATTTT; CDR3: CSGQGGATDTQYF
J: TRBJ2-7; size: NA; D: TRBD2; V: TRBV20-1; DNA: TGCAGTGCTAGAGGCCCTCGGGGAGGGTCCGAGCAGTACTTC; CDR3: CSARGPRGGSEQYF
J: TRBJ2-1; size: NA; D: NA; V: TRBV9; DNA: TGTGCCAGCAGCCTTATCACAGGGGAGCAGTTCTTC; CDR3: CASSLITGEQFF
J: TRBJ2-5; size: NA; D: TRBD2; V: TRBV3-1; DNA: TGTGCCAGCAGCCCATACGGGACTAGCGGGGGAAAGGTAAGGAATGAGCAGTACTTC; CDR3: CASSPYGTSGGKVRNEQYF
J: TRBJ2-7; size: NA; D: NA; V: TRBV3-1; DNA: TGTGCCAGCAGCCGCGGGCGGAGGTCCTACGAGCAGTACTTC; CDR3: CASSRGRRSYEQYF
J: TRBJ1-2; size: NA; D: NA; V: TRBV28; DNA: TGTGCCAGCAGCCGCGACAGGTCCTATGGCTACACCTTC; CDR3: CASSRDRSYGYTF
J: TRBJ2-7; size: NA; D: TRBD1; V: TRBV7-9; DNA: TGTGCCAGCAGCTTACAAGACAGGGGTGACGAGCAGTACTTC; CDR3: CASSLQDRGDEQYF
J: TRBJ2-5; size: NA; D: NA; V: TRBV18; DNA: TGTGCCAGCTCACCAGCGGCCATGGGGACCCAGTACTTC; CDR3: CASSPAAMGTQYF
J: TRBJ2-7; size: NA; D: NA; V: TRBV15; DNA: TGTGCCACCAGCAAGGACAGACCCTACGAGCAGTACTTC; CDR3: CATSKDRPYEQYF
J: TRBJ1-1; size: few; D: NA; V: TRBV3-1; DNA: TGTGCCAGCAGCCAGGGTTCTAACACTGAAGCTTTCTTT; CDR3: CASSQGSNTEAFF